Sequencing of this TCR beta chain was carried out in a study of T cells in Graves' hyperthyroidism and ophthalmopathy. V lost 4 bases and J lost 5, with 12 bases in between. This CDR3 is 13 amino acids long. Amplification yielded TCR beta CDR3 regions, with RNA transcripts as the source. The study used the HTBI primer set for a first-round RT-PCR of the TCR CDR3. One entry per CDR3 protein, called by TCRdb with MiXCR from the multiplex PCR reads. The top ten hold 3.7% of the sample, which has around 350,000 distinct CDR3 sequences, about a fifth seen once. The chain has TRBV12-3 or TRBV12-4 and TRBJ2-7; D is unresolved. This clonotype was obtained from a woman under 30 with Graves' hyperthyroidism. Sequenced sample: blood. Written as DNA, the CDR3 is TGTGCCAGCAGTTCCCGGGCCTTTAACGAGCAGTACTTC. This sequence encodes CASSSRAFNEQYF.